This TCR beta chain was documented in a study of cytomegalovirus exposure and HLA in healthy donors. Overall study: From HLA-typed donors, an early data release held roughly 89 million unique TCRs. Study-level points and caveats: The authors later found most CMV-associated TCR beta chains appeared HLA-restricted. 150 or so TCR beta chains were listed as cytomegalovirus-associated.

The PCR employed 60 Vbeta primers together with 13 Jbeta primers. Sequencing used immunoSEQ multiplex PCR; TCRdb keeps in-frame clones, though not all of them. This sample carries about 180,000 clones, almost 85% of them seen once, and the ten largest clones take more than 0.4%. For this clone: Its antigen is not known.

This CDR3 contains 14 residues. Trimming cost V 0 bases and J 7 bases, with 13 bases left between them. From germline, CDR1 is SGHRS and CDR2 YFSETQ. The specimen sequenced was PBMCs. The sequence came from a woman in her forties or fifties in good health and CMV-seronegative. This chain uses TRBV5-1 with TRBJ2-5, with D maybe TRBD2 (5 bases). CDR3 nucleotide sequence: TGCGCCAGCAGCTTGGAGCGGAAGATCGGGACCCAGTACTTC. It yields the protein CASSLERKIGTQYF.